Listed here are 8 T cell receptor beta chains from one sample, sequenced in a study of PD-1 blockade in classical Hodgkin lymphoma. The data were produced by immunoSEQ multiplex PCR, yet TCRdb's version contains in-frame clones alone and is incomplete. The table shows some 64,000 clones, with roughly 88% occurring only once. After autologous stem cell transplantation all patients relapsed, and prior brentuximab vedotin exposure differed between cohorts. The specimen was peripheral blood mononuclear cells (PBMCs), collected at baseline. All receptors derive from a human donor with classical Hodgkin lymphoma.

The chain is built from TRBV2 and TRBJ2-7; tentative D call: TRBD1 (5 bases). The CDR3 has 14 residues. Trimming stripped 6 bases from V and 1 base from J, with 13 bases between. Germline V lookup: CDR1 SNHLY, CDR2 FYNNEI. CDR3 region: CASSAGHYSYEQYF. CDR3 sequence (DNA): TGTGCCAGCAGCGCCGGACACTATTCCTACGAGCAGTACTTC.

The CDR3 spells CASSQGTSRGNEQFF. The CDR3 nucleotides read TGTGCCAGCAGCCAGGGGACTAGCAGGGGGAATGAGCAGTTCTTC. The chain couples TRBV7-2 to TRBJ2-1, with 9 bases matching TRBD2. Trimming took 5 bases from V and 7 from J; bases not matched to a gene: 9. In germline, CDR1 is SGHTA, CDR2 FQGNSA. There are 15 residues in the CDR3. Full variable domain (remainder filled in from reference TRBV7-2 and TRBJ2-1): GAGVSQSPSNKVTEKGKDVELRCDPISGHTALYWYRQSLGQGLEFLIYFQGNSAPDKSGLPSDRFSAERTGGSVSTLTIQRTQQEDSAVYLCASSQGTSRGNEQFFGPGTRLTVL.

The J gene is TRBJ2-3, the V gene TRBV27; D uncertain. The ends were cut back, 2 bases at V and 1 base at J, with 16 bases in the middle. Germline CDR1 and CDR2: MNHEY and SMNVEV (reference sequence). The CDR3 is made up of 17 amino acids. Written as DNA, the CDR3 is TGTGCCAGCAGTTTAAGTATCTCCCATCTGGGCACAGATACGCAGTATTTT. It yields the protein CASSLSISHLGTDTQYF.

This clone was picked up a small number of times. The chain combines TRBV6-5 with TRBJ1-2; unclear D gene. The germline gives CDR1 MNHEY, CDR2 SVGAGI. The germline V and J ends were trimmed by 2 bases and 2 bases, with 9 bases remaining between them. The CDR3 totals 14 residues. Here the CDR3 reads CASSYKGRNYGYTF. The CDR3, as DNA: TGTGCCAGCAGTTACAAAGGGCGGAACTATGGCTACACCTTC.

The chain employs TRBV28 and TRBJ2-5; the D is unclear. Germline-derived CDR1 and CDR2 are MDHEN and SYDVKM. The CDR3 spans 11 residues. V was trimmed by 3 bases and J by 5 bases, leaving 4 bases between them. The CDR3 region is CASSFGETQYF. The CDR3 bases are TGTGCCAGCAGTTTCGGCGAGACCCAGTACTTC.

The CDR3 DNA reads TGTGCCAGCAGACTGACCGGGACAGCCTACGAGCAGTACTTC. Translation gives CASRLTGTAYEQYF. This sequence joins TRBV27 and TRBJ2-7; 7 bases align to TRBD1. The V gene end was trimmed by 6 bases and the J gene end by 2 bases; junction bases not matched to a gene: 7. Germline V lookup: CDR1 MNHEY, CDR2 SMNVEV (reference sequence). The CDR3 contains 14 residues.

J is TRBJ2-1 and V is TRBV19; 8 bases fit TRBD2. Per germline, CDR1 LNHDA and CDR2 SQIVND (reference sequence). This CDR3 contains 15 residues. J gave up 4 bases and V 5 bases, and 7 bases lay outside the gene matches. This CDR3 reads CASSAPSGPYNEQFF. In DNA form, the CDR3 reads TGTGCCAGTAGTGCTCCTAGCGGGCCTTACAATGAGCAGTTCTTC.

J is TRBJ2-3 and V is TRBV30; D is unclear. Germline V lookup: CDR1 GTSNPN, CDR2 SVGIG (reference sequence). The length of the CDR3 is 12 residues. The V end lost 1 base, the J end lost 5 bases, and 7 bases lay between the germline ends. Here the CDR3 reads CAWSATVDTQYF. DNA for the CDR3: TGTGCCTGGAGTGCAACGGTAGATACGCAGTATTTT. The entire variable domain, with the rest obtained from reference TRBV30 and TRBJ2-3, is as follows: SQTIHQWPATLVQPVGSPLSLECTVEGTSNPNLYWYRQAAGRGLQLLFYSVGIGQISSEVPQNLSASRPQDRQFILSSKKLLLSDSGFYLCAWSATVDTQYFGPGTRLTVL.